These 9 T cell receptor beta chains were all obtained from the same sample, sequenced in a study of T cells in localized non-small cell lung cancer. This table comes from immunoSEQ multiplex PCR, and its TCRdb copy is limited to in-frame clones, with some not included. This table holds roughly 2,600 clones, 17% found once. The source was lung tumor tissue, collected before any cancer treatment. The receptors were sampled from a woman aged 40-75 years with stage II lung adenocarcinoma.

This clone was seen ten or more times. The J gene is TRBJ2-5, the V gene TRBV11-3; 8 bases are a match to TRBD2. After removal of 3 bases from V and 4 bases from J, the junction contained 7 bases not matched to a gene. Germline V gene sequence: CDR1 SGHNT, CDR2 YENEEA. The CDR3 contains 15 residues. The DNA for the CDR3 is TGTGCCAGCAGCTTTTCGGGGGGGGCTTTAGAGACCCAGTACTTC. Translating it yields CASSFSGGALETQYF.

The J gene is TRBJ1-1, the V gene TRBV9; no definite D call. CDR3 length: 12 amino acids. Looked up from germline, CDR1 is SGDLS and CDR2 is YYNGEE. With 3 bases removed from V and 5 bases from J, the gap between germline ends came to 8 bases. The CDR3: CASSADVTEAFF. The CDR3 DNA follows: TGTGCCAGCAGCGCGGATGTTACTGAAGCTTTCTTT. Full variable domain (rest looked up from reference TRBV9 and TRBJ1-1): DSGVTQTPKHLITATGQRVTLRCSPRSGDLSVYWYQQSLDQGLQFLIQYYNGEERAKGNILERFSAQQFPDLHSELNLSSLELGDSALYFCASSADVTEAFFGQGTRLTVV.

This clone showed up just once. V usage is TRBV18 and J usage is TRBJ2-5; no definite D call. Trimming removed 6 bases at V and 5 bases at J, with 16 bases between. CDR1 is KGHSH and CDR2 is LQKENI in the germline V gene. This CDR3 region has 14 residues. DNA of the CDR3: TGTGCCAGCTCGATTTATGAGGTCGGGGAGACCCAGTACTTC. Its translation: CASSIYEVGETQYF.

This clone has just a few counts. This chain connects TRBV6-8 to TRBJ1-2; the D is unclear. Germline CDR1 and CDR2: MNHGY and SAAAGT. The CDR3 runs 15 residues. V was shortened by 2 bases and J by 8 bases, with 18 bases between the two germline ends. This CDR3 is CASSYNRDLSGGYTF. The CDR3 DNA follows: TGTGCCAGCAGTTACAACCGAGACCTGAGCGGAGGCTACACCTTC.

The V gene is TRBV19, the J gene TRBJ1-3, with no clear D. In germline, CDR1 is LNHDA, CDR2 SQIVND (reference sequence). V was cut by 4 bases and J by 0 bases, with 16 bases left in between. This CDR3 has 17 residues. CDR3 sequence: CASSTGPQTYSGNTIYF. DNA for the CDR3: TGTGCCAGTAGTACCGGGCCCCAGACCTACTCTGGAAACACCATATATTTT.

CDR3 sequence: CASSPPTVGEQYF. The CDR3 DNA reads TGTGCCAGCTCACCACCGACGGTGGGCGAGCAGTACTTC. V and J are TRBV18 and TRBJ2-7; no reliable D call. V lost 0 bases and J lost 6, with 9 bases in between. The CDR3 is 13 amino acids. CDR1 and CDR2 (germline): KGHSH, LQKENI. Complete variable domain (other parts from reference TRBV18 and TRBJ2-7): NAGVMQNPRHLVRRRGQEARLRCSPMKGHSHVYWYRQLPEEGLKFMVYLQKENIIDESGMPKERFSAEFPKEGPSILRIQQVVRGDSAAYFCASSPPTVGEQYFGPGTRLTVT.

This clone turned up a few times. This CDR3 reads CASSLNGDTDTQYF. CDR3 DNA sequence: TGTGCCAGCAGCTTAAACGGGGACACAGATACGCAGTATTTT. The V and J genes are TRBV11-3 and TRBJ2-3, with D possibly TRBD2 on 5 matching bases. V lost 2 bases and J 2 bases, leaving 8 bases between the germline ends. Germline lookup yields CDR1 SGHNT and CDR2 YENEEA. This CDR3 region has 14 residues.

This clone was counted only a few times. Written as DNA, the CDR3 is TGTGCCATCATTTGGAGGATGAACACCGGGGAGCTGTTTTTT. As protein: CAIIWRMNTGELFF. The chain links TRBV12-2 to TRBJ2-2; the D call in the table, TRBD2, was not verified against the DNA. TRBV12-2 is flagged as a pseudogene. CDR3 length: 14 residues.

For the CDR3, the DNA is TGTGCCAGCAGCTTACGGGCAGGCTTCTATGGCTACACCTTC. As protein: CASSLRAGFYGYTF. This chain links TRBV11-3 with TRBJ1-2, with unresolved D. The germline gives CDR1 SGHNT, CDR2 YENEEA. This CDR3 has 14 amino acids. V was pared by 2 bases and J by 4 bases, with 11 bases between.